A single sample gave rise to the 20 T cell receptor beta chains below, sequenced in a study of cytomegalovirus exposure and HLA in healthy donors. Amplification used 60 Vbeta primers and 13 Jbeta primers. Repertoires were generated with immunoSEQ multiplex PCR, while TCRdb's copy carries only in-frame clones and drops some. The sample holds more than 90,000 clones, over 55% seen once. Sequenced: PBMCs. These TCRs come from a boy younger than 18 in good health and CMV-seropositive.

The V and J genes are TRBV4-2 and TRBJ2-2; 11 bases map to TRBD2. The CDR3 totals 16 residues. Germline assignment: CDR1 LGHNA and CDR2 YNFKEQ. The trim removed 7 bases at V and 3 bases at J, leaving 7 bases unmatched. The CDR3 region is CASTNIAGGDTGELFF. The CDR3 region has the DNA TGTGCCAGCACAAATATAGCGGGGGGGGACACCGGGGAGCTGTTTTTT.

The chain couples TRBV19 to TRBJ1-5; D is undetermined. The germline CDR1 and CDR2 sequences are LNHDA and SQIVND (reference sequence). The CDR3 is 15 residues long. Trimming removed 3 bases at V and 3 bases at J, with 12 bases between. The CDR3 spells CASSMRGQDNQPQHF. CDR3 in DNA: TGTGCCAGTAGTATGCGAGGGCAGGACAATCAGCCCCAGCATTTT.

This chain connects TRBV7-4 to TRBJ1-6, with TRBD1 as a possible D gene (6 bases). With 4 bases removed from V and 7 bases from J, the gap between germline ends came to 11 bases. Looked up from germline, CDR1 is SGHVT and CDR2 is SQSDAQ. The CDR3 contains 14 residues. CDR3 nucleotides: TGTGCCAGCAGCTCGGACAGCGAGAATTCACCCCTCCACTTT. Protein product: CASSSDSENSPLHF.

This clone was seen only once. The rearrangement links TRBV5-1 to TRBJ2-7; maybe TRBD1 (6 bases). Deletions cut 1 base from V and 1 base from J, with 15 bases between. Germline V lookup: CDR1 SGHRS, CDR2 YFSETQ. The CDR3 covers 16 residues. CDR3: CASSLSLPGESYEQYF. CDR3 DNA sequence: TGCGCCAGCAGCTTGAGTCTCCCAGGGGAGTCCTACGAGCAGTACTTC.

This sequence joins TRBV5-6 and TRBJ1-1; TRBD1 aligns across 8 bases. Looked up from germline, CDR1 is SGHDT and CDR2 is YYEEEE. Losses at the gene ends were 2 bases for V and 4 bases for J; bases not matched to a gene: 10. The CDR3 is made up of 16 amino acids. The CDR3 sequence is CASSFFGQGLGTEAFF. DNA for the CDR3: TGTGCCAGCAGCTTTTTCGGACAGGGACTCGGCACTGAAGCTTTCTTT.

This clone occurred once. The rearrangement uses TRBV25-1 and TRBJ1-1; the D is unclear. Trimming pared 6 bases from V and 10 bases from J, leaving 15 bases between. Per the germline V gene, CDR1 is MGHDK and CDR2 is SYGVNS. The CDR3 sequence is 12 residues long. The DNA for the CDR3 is TGTGCCAGCAGGAGCTCGAGAGGCGCAGCTTTCTTT. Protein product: CASRSSRGAAFF.

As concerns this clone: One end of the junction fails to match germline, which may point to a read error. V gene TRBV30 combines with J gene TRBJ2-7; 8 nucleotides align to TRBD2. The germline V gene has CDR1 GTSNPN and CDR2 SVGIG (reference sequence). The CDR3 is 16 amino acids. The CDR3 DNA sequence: TGTGCCTGGACCGAAACCGGGACTAGAAGCTCCCACGAGCAGTACTTC. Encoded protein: CAWTETGTRSSHEQYF.

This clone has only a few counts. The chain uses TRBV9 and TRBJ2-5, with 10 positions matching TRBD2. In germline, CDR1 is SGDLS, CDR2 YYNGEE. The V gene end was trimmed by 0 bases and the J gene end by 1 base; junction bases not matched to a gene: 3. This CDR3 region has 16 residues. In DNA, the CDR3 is TGTGCCAGCAGCGTAGCTGGGACTAGCGCCCAAGAGACCCAGTACTTC. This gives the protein CASSVAGTSAQETQYF.

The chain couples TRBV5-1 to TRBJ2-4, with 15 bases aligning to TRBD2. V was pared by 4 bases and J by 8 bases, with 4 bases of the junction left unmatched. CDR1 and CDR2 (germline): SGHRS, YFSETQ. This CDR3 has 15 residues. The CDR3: CASSIGLAGGDIQYF. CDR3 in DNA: TGCGCCAGCAGCATCGGACTAGCGGGGGGGGACATTCAGTACTTC.

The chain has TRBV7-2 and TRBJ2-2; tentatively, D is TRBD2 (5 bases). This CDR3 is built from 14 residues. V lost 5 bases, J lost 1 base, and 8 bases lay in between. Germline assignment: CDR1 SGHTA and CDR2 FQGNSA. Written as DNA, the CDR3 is TGTGCCAGCAGCGCGAGCGGGAACACCGGGGAGCTGTTTTTT. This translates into CASSASGNTGELFF.

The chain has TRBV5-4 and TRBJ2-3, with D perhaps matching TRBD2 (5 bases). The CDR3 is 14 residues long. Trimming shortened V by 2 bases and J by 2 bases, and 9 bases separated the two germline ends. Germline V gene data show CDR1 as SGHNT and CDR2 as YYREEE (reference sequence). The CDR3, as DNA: TGTGCCAGCAGCTTCCCGGGGTACACAGATACGCAGTATTTT. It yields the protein CASSFPGYTDTQYF.

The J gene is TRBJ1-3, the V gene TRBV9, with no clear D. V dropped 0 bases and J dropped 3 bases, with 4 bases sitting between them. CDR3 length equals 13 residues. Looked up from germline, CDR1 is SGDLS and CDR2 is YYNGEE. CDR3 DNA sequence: TGTGCCAGCAGCGTAGCTTTTGGAAACACCATATATTTT. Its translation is CASSVAFGNTIYF.

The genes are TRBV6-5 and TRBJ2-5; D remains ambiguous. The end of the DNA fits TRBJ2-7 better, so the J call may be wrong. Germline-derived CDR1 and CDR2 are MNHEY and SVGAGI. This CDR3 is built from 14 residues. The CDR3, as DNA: TGTGCCAGCAGTTACTCGATAAGTTTCTACGAGCAGTACTTC. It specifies CASSYSISFYEQYF.

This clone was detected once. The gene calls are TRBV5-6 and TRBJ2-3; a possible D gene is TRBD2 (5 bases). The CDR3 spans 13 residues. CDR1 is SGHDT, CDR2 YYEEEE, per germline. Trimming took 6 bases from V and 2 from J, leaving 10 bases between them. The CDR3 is CASTPGNTDTQYF. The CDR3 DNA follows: TGTGCCAGCACCCCCGGGAACACAGATACGCAGTATTTT.

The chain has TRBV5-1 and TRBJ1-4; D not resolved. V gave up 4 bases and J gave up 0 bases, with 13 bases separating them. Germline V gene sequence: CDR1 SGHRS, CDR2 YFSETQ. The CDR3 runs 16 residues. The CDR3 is CASSPGEIATNEKLFF. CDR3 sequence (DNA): TGCGCCAGCAGCCCTGGAGAGATTGCAACTAATGAAAAACTGTTTTTT.

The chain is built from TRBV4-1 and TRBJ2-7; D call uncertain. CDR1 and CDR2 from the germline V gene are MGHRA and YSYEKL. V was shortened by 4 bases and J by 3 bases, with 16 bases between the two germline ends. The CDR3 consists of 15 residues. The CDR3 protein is CASSPVKSASYEQYF. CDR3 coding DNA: TGCGCCAGCAGCCCGGTCAAGTCAGCGAGCTACGAGCAGTACTTC.

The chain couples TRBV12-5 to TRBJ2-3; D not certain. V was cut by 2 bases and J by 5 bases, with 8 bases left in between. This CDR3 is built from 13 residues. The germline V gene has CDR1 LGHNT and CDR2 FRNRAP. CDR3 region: CASGLTELDTQYF. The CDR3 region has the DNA TGTGCTAGTGGTTTGACCGAGTTAGATACGCAGTATTTT.

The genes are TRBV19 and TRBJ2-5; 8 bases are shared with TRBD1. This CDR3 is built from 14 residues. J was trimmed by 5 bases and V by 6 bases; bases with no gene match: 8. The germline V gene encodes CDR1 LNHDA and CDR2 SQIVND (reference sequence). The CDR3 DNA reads TGTGCCAGTAGACGGGGACAGGACATGGAGACCCAGTACTTC. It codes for CASRRGQDMETQYF. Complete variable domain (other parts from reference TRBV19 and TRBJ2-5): DGGITQSPKYLFRKEGQNVTLSCEQNLNHDAMYWYRQDPGQGLRLIYYSQIVNDFQKGDIAEGYSVSREKKESFPLTVTSAQKNPTAFYLCASRRGQDMETQYFGPGTRLLVL.

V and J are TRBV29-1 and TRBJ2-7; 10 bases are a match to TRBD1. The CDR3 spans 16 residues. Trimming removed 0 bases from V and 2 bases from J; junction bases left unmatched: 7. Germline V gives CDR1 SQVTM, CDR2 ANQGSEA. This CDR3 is CSVEDSSGQGAYEQYF. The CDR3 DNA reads TGCAGCGTTGAAGATTCGTCCGGACAGGGGGCCTACGAGCAGTACTTC.

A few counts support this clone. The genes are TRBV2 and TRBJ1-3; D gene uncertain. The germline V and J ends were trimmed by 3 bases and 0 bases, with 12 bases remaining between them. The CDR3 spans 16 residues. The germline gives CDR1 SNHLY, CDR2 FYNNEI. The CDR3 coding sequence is TGTGCCAGCAGTGATCCGCGGCCGTCCTCTGGAAACACCATATATTTT. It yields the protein CASSDPRPSSGNTIYF.